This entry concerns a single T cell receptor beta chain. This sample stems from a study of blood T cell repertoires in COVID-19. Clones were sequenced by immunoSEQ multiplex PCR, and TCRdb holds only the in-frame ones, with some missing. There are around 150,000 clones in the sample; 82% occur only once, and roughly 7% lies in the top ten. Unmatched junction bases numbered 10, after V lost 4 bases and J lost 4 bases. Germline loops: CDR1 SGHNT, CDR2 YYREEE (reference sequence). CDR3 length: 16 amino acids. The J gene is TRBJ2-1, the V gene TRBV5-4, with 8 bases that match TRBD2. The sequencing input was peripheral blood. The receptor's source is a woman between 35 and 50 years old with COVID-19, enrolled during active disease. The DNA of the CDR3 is TGTGCCAGCAGCCTAAGTGCGGGAGGAAGTTACAATGAGCAGTTCTTC. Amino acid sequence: CASSLSAGGSYNEQFF.